This T cell receptor beta chain stems from a study of cytomegalovirus exposure and HLA in healthy donors. General study results and limits: The number of N-insertions in an Asian-associated ancestry cluster was reportedly below the approximately 700-donor mean in a later analysis. Reports indicated that the classifier achieved high specificity and sensitivity in diagnosing cytomegalovirus status. Researchers had no immune exposure information except CMV serostatus available. TRBV6-2, TRBV6-3 and other indistinguishable V segments were excluded.

Trimming cost V 0 bases and J 6 bases, with 8 bases left between them. The CDR3 is 14 residues long. Germline V gene lookup returns CDR1 LNHNV and CDR2 YYDKDF (reference sequence). As concerns this clone: Antigen specificity is unknown.

Primers included in the PCR were 60 Vbeta and 13 Jbeta primers. Produced via immunoSEQ multiplex PCR; TCRdb's table is partial and in-frame only. The top ten hold 1% to 1.5% of the sample, which has 200,000 to 250,000 clones, more than 75% seen once. This TCR came from a human donor in good health. This chain uses TRBV15 with TRBJ2-2, with D perhaps TRBD1 (5 bases). Sample: PBMCs. CDR3 coding DNA: TGTGCCACCAGCAGAGACAGGGCGGCCGGGGAGCTGTTTTTT. It translates to CATSRDRAAGELFF.